These 15 T cell receptor beta chains came from one sample sequenced in a study of CD8 T cells in ankylosing spondylitis. Study-level points and caveats: One TCR beta motif, made up of seven to nine highly homologous variants, appeared characteristic of ankylosing spondylitis blood.

No antigen has been assigned to these receptors. In TCRdb, the 5' RACE reads were re-called with MiXCR into one record per CDR3 protein. This sample yields approximately 300,000 distinct CDR3 sequences, of which approximately 8.2% are seen a single time; about 14% belongs to the top ten. The specimen sequenced was blood, either unsorted or a sorted T cell fraction (not recorded which). The receptors shown here come from a male donor with ankylosing spondylitis.

This clonotype was observed a few times. The genes are TRBV15 and TRBJ1-1, with D unresolved. Trimming pared 0 bases from V and 5 bases from J, leaving 13 bases between. The CDR3 is made up of 15 amino acids. The germline V gene has CDR1 LNHNV and CDR2 YYDKDF (reference sequence). CDR3 nucleotides: TGTGCCACCAGCAGAGAACGCCCCGGGAGAACTGAAGCTTTCTTT. This encodes CATSRERPGRTEAFF.

The J gene is TRBJ2-1, the V gene TRBV4-2; 8 bases map to TRBD2. Trimming cost V 1 base and J 4 bases; bases outside gene matches: 15. This CDR3 is built from 19 residues. Germline V gene data show CDR1 as LGHNA and CDR2 as YNFKEQ. The CDR3 loop reads CASSQGSVVSGRPYNEQFF. The CDR3 DNA sequence: TGTGCCAGCAGCCAAGGTTCGGTTGTAAGCGGGAGACCTTACAATGAGCAGTTCTTC.

This chain connects TRBV29-1 to TRBJ2-7, with 13 bases that match TRBD2. The CDR3 is 15 residues long. Germline V gene data show CDR1 as SQVTM and CDR2 as ANQGSEA. The ends lost 7 bases at V and 1 base at J; junction bases unmatched: 7. CDR3 DNA: TGCAGCGCCGTAGGGACTAGCGGGAAGTCCTACGAGCAGTACTTC. Encoded protein: CSAVGTSGKSYEQYF.

This clonotype was seen a handful of times. The chain is built from TRBV27 and TRBJ2-1; D could derive from TRBD1 or TRBD2 (5 bases each). CDR3 length: 13 amino acids. With 7 bases removed from V and 6 bases from J, the gap between germline ends came to 13 bases. The germline gives CDR1 MNHEY, CDR2 SMNVEV (reference sequence). The CDR3 loop is CASKSPGSNEQFF. The CDR3 nucleotides read TGTGCCAGCAAAAGCCCAGGGAGCAATGAGCAGTTCTTC.

The chain employs TRBV2 and TRBJ2-2; perhaps TRBD2 as D (6 bases). Trimming pared 0 bases from V and 3 bases from J, leaving 17 bases between. CDR3 length: 18 amino acids. The germline gives CDR1 SNHLY, CDR2 FYNNEI. The CDR3 loop is CASSEASWRDSDTGELFF. The CDR3 DNA reads TGTGCCAGCAGTGAAGCTTCTTGGCGGGATAGCGACACCGGGGAGCTGTTTTTT.

The chain has TRBV9 and TRBJ2-7; TRBD2 matches at 8 bases. The CDR3 is 16 residues long. The germline gives CDR1 SGDLS, CDR2 YYNGEE. J lost 0 bases, V lost 0 bases, and 5 bases had no gene match. The CDR3 spells CASSVGSGASSYEQYF. The CDR3 nucleotides are TGTGCCAGCAGCGTAGGTAGCGGGGCCAGCTCCTACGAGCAGTACTTC.

This clonotype was observed at least ten times. The genes are TRBV29-1 and TRBJ2-7; TRBD2 matches at 7 bases. V shed 4 bases and J 2 bases; nucleotides not matched to a gene: 5. Germline V gene lookup returns CDR1 SQVTM and CDR2 ANQGSEA. CDR3 length: 13 amino acids. In DNA form, the CDR3 reads TGCAGCGTTGGGGGAGGGGCAGCCTACGAGCAGTACTTC. Protein sequence: CSVGGGAAYEQYF.

This clonotype was detected ten times or more. This sequence joins TRBV7-9 and TRBJ2-3, with TRBD2 matching 9 bases. The germline CDR1 and CDR2 sequences are SEHNR and FQNEAQ (reference sequence). The CDR3 covers 16 residues. Losses at the gene ends were 1 base for V and 1 base for J; bases not matched to a gene: 3. CDR3: CASSLDSGSRTDTQYF. In DNA, the CDR3 is TGTGCCAGCAGCTTAGATAGCGGGAGCCGCACAGATACGCAGTATTTT.

This clonotype was counted many times. The chain recombines TRBV28 with TRBJ2-1, with 7 bases lining up with TRBD1. Germline trimming cut 3 bases from V and 8 bases from J; bases unmatched to any gene: 4. In germline, CDR1 is MDHEN, CDR2 SYDVKM. The CDR3 extends over 13 amino acids. CDR3 in DNA: TGTGCCAGCAGTTTGACAGGGTTCGATGAGCAGTTCTTC. Encoded protein: CASSLTGFDEQFF.

This clonotype was counted a few times. The rearrangement joins TRBV18 to TRBJ2-4, with 8 bases identical to TRBD1. The V gene's germline CDR1 is KGHSH and CDR2 LQKENI. The CDR3 loop spans 15 amino acids. The junction had 12 bases not matched to a gene; V was cut back by 5 bases and J by 9 bases. The CDR3 reads CASSDSRTGIFIQYF. The CDR3 DNA sequence: TGTGCCAGCTCAGACTCAAGGACAGGGATTTTCATTCAGTACTTC.

This clonotype was observed many times. This chain uses TRBV7-2 with TRBJ2-1; 12 positions match TRBD2. V lost 3 bases to trimming and J lost 10 bases; unmatched junction nucleotides: 7. Germline V CDR1 and CDR2: SGHTA, FQGNSA. The CDR3 loop spans 15 amino acids. CDR3 region: CASSFLAGGKTEQFF. The CDR3 DNA reads as TGTGCCAGCAGCTTCCTAGCGGGAGGGAAGACGGAGCAGTTCTTC. The full variable domain, in which reference TRBV7-2 and TRBJ2-1 provide the parts outside the CDR3, is GAGVSQSPSNKVTEKGKDVELRCDPISGHTALYWYRQSLGQGLEFLIYFQGNSAPDKSGLPSDRFSAERTGGSVSTLTIQRTQQEDSAVYLCASSFLAGGKTEQFFGPGTRLTVL.

This clonotype has ten or more counts. The CDR3 ends on some other residue instead of the conserved phenylalanine or tryptophan, so this is likely a read error. This chain uses TRBV29-1 with TRBJ2-3; weak D call: TRBD2 (5 bases). Germline V lookup: CDR1 SQVTM, CDR2 ANQGSEA. CDR3 length: 12 amino acids. V lost 4 bases to trimming and J lost 3 bases, with 8 bases between them. The CDR3, as DNA: TGCAGCGTTGGCGTAGCGACAGATACGCAGTATTGT. It codes for CSVGVATDTQYC.

This clonotype was seen more than once but under ten times. The chain joins TRBV2 to TRBJ2-2; TRBD2 matches at 7 bases. Trimming took 9 bases from V and 5 from J; bases not matched to a gene: 12. The CDR3 is 15 residues long. Per germline, CDR1 SNHLY and CDR2 FYNNEI. This CDR3 is CASKGLISGTGELFF. The CDR3 DNA reads TGTGCCAGTAAGGGTTTGATTAGCGGGACCGGGGAGCTGTTTTTT.

V is TRBV29-1 and J is TRBJ1-2; TRBD1 aligns across 11 bases. Germline CDR1 and CDR2: SQVTM and ANQGSEA. The CDR3 covers 13 residues. Trimming cost V 6 bases and J 4 bases; bases outside gene matches: 4. This chain's CDR3 is CSVGTGGRYGYTF. In DNA form, the CDR3 reads TGCAGCGTCGGGACAGGGGGTCGCTATGGCTACACCTTC.

The V call is TRBV5-6, the J call TRBJ2-1, with 11 positions matching TRBD2. The germline CDR1 and CDR2 sequences are SGHDT and YYEEEE. V lost 5 bases to trimming and J lost 8 bases; unmatched junction nucleotides: 6. CDR3 length: 14 amino acids. CDR3 in DNA: TGTGCCAGCAGACTAGCGGGAGTTAACTATGAGCAGTTCTTC. This gives the protein CASRLAGVNYEQFF.